These 7 T cell receptor beta chains share one sample of origin, sequenced in a study of naive CD8 T cells in extremely preterm neonates. Clones were read by immunoSEQ multiplex PCR, and TCRdb kept only the in-frame ones, dropping some. The sample shows 3,900 or so clones, 97% of them seen only once. The sample comprised naive CD8+ T cells from blood. The receptors originated from a human donor in good health.

The chain employs TRBV6-1 and TRBJ1-4; D may be TRBD1 (6 bases). Germline values: CDR1 MNHNS, CDR2 SASEGT. CDR3 length: 12 residues. V lost 10 bases and J lost 8, with 14 bases in between. CDR3 nucleotide sequence: TGTGCCACTAGGGGGGGAAAAGAAAAACTGTTTTTT. It yields the protein CATRGGKEKLFF.

The V call is TRBV4-3, the J call TRBJ1-4, with 11 positions matching TRBD1. The J segment lost 8 bases and the V segment lost 1 base, leaving 12 bases of the junction unmatched. The CDR3 is made up of 18 amino acids. The germline CDR1 and CDR2 sequences are LGHNA and YSLEER. The CDR3 DNA reads as TGCGCCAGCAGCCAAGGCCGCGGACAGGGGGCGAGTAGGGAAAAACTGTTTTTT. This codes for CASSQGRGQGASREKLFF.

The chain combines TRBV9 with TRBJ2-1, with 10 bases aligning to TRBD2. The CDR3 contains 15 residues. J was trimmed by 2 bases and V by 4 bases; bases with no gene match: 3. Germline lookup yields CDR1 SGDLS and CDR2 YYNGEE. The CDR3 nucleotides read TGTGCCAGCAGCTCGAGCGGGGGGGCCTACAATGAGCAGTTCTTC. Its protein product is CASSSSGGAYNEQFF.

The V and J genes are TRBV2 and TRBJ2-6, with D perhaps TRBD1 (5 bases). The CDR3 contains 16 residues. CDR1 and CDR2 (germline): SNHLY, FYNNEI. The V gene lost 7 bases and the J gene lost 4 bases, with 17 bases spanning the gap. The CDR3: CASTPKEGVGANVLTF. CDR3 bases: TGTGCCAGCACTCCTAAGGAAGGGGTAGGGGCCAACGTCCTGACTTTC.

This clone occurred once. V and J are TRBV7-9 and TRBJ2-7, with a tentative D call TRBD2 (5 bases). Between the trimmed V and J ends, which lost 3 bases and 7 bases, there was a span of 10 bases. This CDR3 has 12 amino acids. CDR1 and CDR2 from the germline V gene are SEHNR and FQNEAQ (reference sequence). The CDR3 DNA sequence: TGTGCCAGCAGCTTGACCCCGGGGGAGCAGTACTTC. Its translation is CASSLTPGEQYF.

The chain is built from TRBV4-1 and TRBJ1-2, with D possibly TRBD1 on 5 matching bases. The length of the CDR3 is 18 residues. CDR1 and CDR2 (germline): MGHRA, YSYEKL. Trimming took off 2 bases at V and 0 bases at J, with 19 bases between the two ends. This chain's CDR3 is CASSQREKQADSNYGYTF. For the CDR3, the DNA is TGCGCCAGCAGCCAAAGGGAAAAACAGGCCGATTCTAACTATGGCTACACCTTC.

J is TRBJ1-2 and V is TRBV9; D may be TRBD1 (5 bases). V was clipped by 0 bases and J by 4 bases, with 13 bases between them. CDR1 SGDLS and CDR2 YYNGEE come from the germline V gene. The length of the CDR3 is 15 residues. The CDR3: CASSVGGGTSYGYTF. CDR3 in DNA: TGTGCCAGCAGCGTAGGGGGGGGAACCTCCTATGGCTACACCTTC.